What follows describes a single TCR beta chain. The target of this receptor is not known. The junction differs from germline at one of its ends, possibly a read error. The sample originates from a study of Graves' ophthalmopathy and Graves' hyperthyroidism listed by TCRdb under 2018. With regard to the full study: Peripheral blood was collected before any treatment was given, at the time of initial diagnosis. The study used signatures of the TCR beta repertoire to tell Graves' ophthalmopathy apart from Graves' hyperthyroidism and to predict which patients would progress to ophthalmopathy. In total, some 140 blood samples were TCR-sequenced: some 40 ophthalmopathy, some 80 hyperthyroidism and some 17 hyperthyroidism-to-ophthalmopathy patients. To explore V-J signatures distinguishing ophthalmopathy from hyperthyroidism, a discovery set of 100 patients (43 ophthalmopathy, 57 stable hyperthyroidism) was enrolled. For independent validation, a separate cohort was made up of fewer than 20 hyperthyroidism patients plus 17 patients who later progressed from hyperthyroidism to ophthalmopathy. In more than five hyperthyroidism patients, the T-cell repertoires found in thyroid tissue were compared with those found in blood. Once sampling was done, hyperthyroidism patients were given methimazole at a starting dose of 30 mg daily, while ophthalmopathy patients were given high-dose intravenous methylprednisolone. The paper as a whole reports these results and caveats: In validation, the model predicted ophthalmopathy progression with about 71% sensitivity and approximately 78% specificity; roughly 12 predicted patients were CT-confirmed with GO in a median of approximately 6.5 months. In cross-validation, the 13-signature model distinguished ophthalmopathy from stable hyperthyroidism with roughly 90% sensitivity and approximately 81% specificity, and in the test set the corresponding values were roughly 80% and 76%. Among expanded thyroid clonotypes with frequency above 0.001, most also showed up in blood, which suggests that blood repertoires may reflect the thyroid immune response. Sample size was not statistically predetermined, and group allocation was not concealed from the investigators.

Patients with ophthalmopathy had moderately to severely active disease, with a Clinical Activity Score of 3 or more, a NOSPECS grade of 4 or more, and a disease duration of less than 3 months. Patients with other autoimmune diseases, uncontrolled infections, pregnancy or lactation were excluded from the study. Diagnosis was based on clinical symptoms, serum thyroxine, TRAb, thyroid ultrasound and orbital computed tomography. Using Ficoll-Paque density gradient centrifugation, PBMCs were isolated from 10 ml of fresh peripheral blood. Total RNA was extracted with Trizol reagent and quality-checked on an Agilent 2100 Bioanalyzer. Inclusive of the bounding cysteine and phenylalanine, the CDR3 is 12 residues long. Here the CDR3 DNA is all that survives: 36 bases in frame from base 1. CDR1 and CDR2 are read off the germline V gene (reference sequence) as SEHNR and FQNEAQ. TCR beta CDR3 regions were amplified from RNA transcripts for repertoire sequencing. The first round was an RT-PCR using HTBI primers with the Qiagen OneStep RT-PCR kit, and this first round was followed by a second-round multiplex PCR, then size selection and purification. Libraries were sequenced on an Illumina HiSeq2000 using paired-end 100 bp reads. As for the authors' bioinformatics: Reads were processed with SOAPnuke, discarding reads with adapters, uncalled bases, mean Phred below 15, or no exact constant-primer or identifier match. COPE v1.2.5 was used to merge the high-quality paired reads. Unique nucleotide sequences were defined as clonotypes and aligned to IMGT TRB V, D and J references using MiTCR v1.1. The analysis was limited to V-J combinations with a frequency above 0.0001, which together covered 99.2% of the repertoires. For each V-J combination, a TCR clonal expansion and chaos score was defined as the ratio of F50 clonal expansion to chaos observed in the TCRdist matrix. Welch's t-statistics and random forest were used to narrow the features down to approximately 13 V-J combinations, which were then fed into a naive Bayes classifier. The similarity between thyroid and blood repertoires was quantified using the Morisita-Horn index. The public reads were quality trimmed at Q25 with fastp and then assembled into clones with MiXCR by TCRdb, keeping productive beta chains. Identical CDR3 proteins give one entry, which carries the most common genes and DNA. It is TCRdb's table, rather than the study itself, that gives the V and J calls and clone size. Across this sample there are about 640,000 distinct CDR3 sequences, with about 40% seen only once. 2.5% to 3.5% of the sample is taken by the ten largest.

Sequenced sample: peripheral blood. Recombination linked TRBV7-9 to TRBJ2-7, with the identity of the D gene unclear. This clonotype was obtained from an adult man with Graves' ophthalmopathy. CDR3 sequence: CASTEGSSEQYF. Read as DNA, the sequence is TGTGCCAGCACCGAAGGGTCCTCCGAGCAGTACTTC.